This entry features one TCR beta chain sequence. This clone was counted ten times or more. Its specific antigen is unknown. Within one base of it there is no much larger clone, and no base qualities were kept. The cohort was made up of several hundred healthy bone marrow donors. Cohort members were all nominally healthy when sampled, although unrecorded immune exposures were likely present. The donor tested CMV seropositive and was one of the 289 seropositive cohort members. A peripheral blood sample was collected from each donor, and TCR beta sequencing was performed on peripheral blood mononuclear cells. The Qiagen DNeasy Blood Extraction Kit was used to extract genomic DNA from the blood cell samples. The data derive from a study of cytomegalovirus exposure and HLA in healthy donors (dated by TCRdb to 2015 to 2018). Broadly, across the study: An earlier analysis of roughly 500 of the donors reported about 300 Gb of sequence data and approximately 120 million unique TCR beta sequences obtained from 150 million to 200 million T cells. In addition to the first cohort of several hundred subjects, a separate validation cohort of 120 different subjects was used. The study used immunosequencing to profile the T cell repertoires of hundreds of subjects and linked those repertoires to cytomegalovirus serostatus. In an earlier analysis of roughly 600 of the donors, high-throughput TCR beta sequencing was used to judge whether each TCR beta V gene segment behaved as functional or pseudogenic. Class I and class II HLA loci were covered by the typing at four-digit resolution. Typing coverage varied by locus: 629-630 donors for A, B, C, DRB1 and DQB1; approximately 500 for DQA1; around 610 for DPA1; approximately 450 for DPB1. An early release covering about 600 HLA-typed donors comprised roughly 300 gigabases of sequencing data and about 90 million unique TCR sequences. In the later analysis, no new phenotypic data were used to find candidate immune exposures; instead, reliance was placed on TCR beta sequences and their occurrence across donors. Because of strong linkage in the cohort, roughly 5 DR-DQ haplotypes were treated as single units for association and clustering. Of the roughly 400 genotyped donors, about 80% fell in the genetic ancestry cluster associated with self-reported Caucasian donors. The study aimed to test whether cataloging public T cell receptors could reveal signatures of past pathogen exposure. Donor age, sex, ethnicity and CMV serostatus were collected together with the repertoire data. A later analysis re-examined previously published TCR beta repertoires from about 700 donors and added high-resolution HLA genotyping to investigate patterns of TCR occurrence. A later genetic analysis took genome-wide SNP genotypes for about three fifths of the 666 donors and used that subset as a discovery cohort. To predict cytomegalovirus infection status, the study brought together high-throughput TCR immunosequencing, statistical association of individual TCRs with disease status, and machine learning. On average, 235,054 unique TCR beta nucleotide sequences were sequenced per donor among roughly 430 genotyped donors of the cohort, with roughly 18% of those sequences being non-productive. All discovery cohort repertoires had been generated using a single sequencing platform. Paper-wide results and their limitations: Compared with equally common non-associated chains, HLA-associated TCR beta chains in a later analysis were more clonally expanded and had lower generation probabilities. The earlier analysis of nearly 600 of the donors excluded over 15 rarely observed V segments, including chromosome 9 orphons, because counts were too low. When HLA alleles, especially DR and DQ, strongly co-occurred, attributing TCR associations to individual alleles was difficult. Cytomegalovirus status was reported to be diagnosed by the classifier with high specificity and sensitivity in both the original and validation cohorts. A later analysis found that TCR association rates varied across HLA loci, with DRB1 alleles showing the most associated TCRs and HLA-C alleles the fewest. At a false discovery rate of 0.05, a later analysis linked fewer than 20,000 TCR beta sequences to specific HLA alleles. HLA typing was unavailable for some donors at each locus, so association tests used only the typed subset. Only TCR beta chains were sequenced in this cohort, and the absence of alpha or paired-chain data limited detectable features. A later genetic analysis associated a missense DCLRE1C variant with V-gene and J-gene trimming of TCR beta chains, and an independent cohort replicated the association. An earlier analysis of approximately 600 of the donors showed that most TCR beta V segments appeared in productive rearrangements either about 90% or about 30% of the time, which broadly matched IMGT annotations. In a later analysis, most CMV-associated TCR beta chains were found to appear HLA-restricted, with HLA associations seemingly driven largely by CMV exposure. Three of the identified cytomegalovirus-associated TCR beta chains were confirmed in vitro to be specific for cytomegalovirus antigens. Compared with the roughly 600-donor mean, donors in an Asian-associated ancestry cluster had fewer N-insertions in productive TCRs, according to a later genetic analysis. The study listed 170 or so TCR beta chains as associated with cytomegalovirus. In a later analysis, several top co-occurrence clusters were reported to appear linked to parvovirus B19, influenza, CMV and Epstein-Barr virus. Sequencing depth was assumed to be roughly uniform across donors in the presence/absence analyses, though that assumption may not hold. Linkage disequilibrium might explain the correlated functional status among segregating V segments, but an unknown experimental factor could not be excluded. According to the authors, the approach could potentially be generalized to other disease states and immunological phenotypes. A further reported finding was that TCR beta sequences accurately predicted the HLA-A and HLA-B alleles for most subjects in the first cohort. CMV serostatus was the only immune exposure information available for the cohort. A cluster of highly shared sequence variants was judged likely to represent a technical artifact of the sequencing pipeline. While some public TCRs were present in many individuals, most TCR sequences turned up only very rarely across donors. Some IMGT-functional V segments, including TRBV6-2 and TRBV6-3, could not be told apart with the 87-base-pair reads, so those segments were excluded.

Libraries were constructed by the immunoSEQ multiplex PCR assay. For the multiplex PCR, a mixture combining 60 forward primers for TCR Vbeta segments and 13 reverse primers for TCR Jbeta segments was used. A multiplex PCR assay on genomic DNA amplified the CDR3 region of rearranged TCR beta genes. The Illumina HiSeq System was used to sequence the amplified TCR beta libraries as 87-base-pair reads. In the original analysis: Across the 670 or so repertoires, a later analysis counted 60 million to 90 million unique TCR beta chains, 9 million to 14 million of which were shared by at least two donors. A nearest-neighbor algorithm error-corrected the raw reads and collapsed the reads into unique sequences, merging closely related sequences to remove PCR and sequencing errors. Alignment of CDR3 sequences to IMGT reference sequences was used to assign V, D and J gene segments. For a sequence to be retained, a match of at least six nucleotides was required to both a V gene segment and a J gene segment. Rearrangements were classified as productive when the CDR3 lacked stop codons and remained in frame with V and J, and all other rearrangements were classified as non-productive. CDR3 was defined according to IMGT convention as the region running from the second conserved V-encoded cysteine to the conserved J-encoded phenylalanine. Sequences without an unambiguous match to a single V gene segment were excluded from the earlier analysis of 587 of the donors. An earlier analysis of fewer than 650 of the donors classified V segments as functional when productive rearrangements were above 56.7% and as segregating when the standard deviation between donors was above 5%. A statistical classification framework was built to diagnose cytomegalovirus status from the catalog of TCR beta chain sequences. In a later analysis, TCR nucleotide sequences were compared against IMGT/GENE-DB human TR gene sequences so that V and J genes could be assigned. Using the TCRdist pipeline, a later analysis assigned CDR3 sequences along with most-parsimonious VDJ recombination scenarios. In a later analysis, every TCR beta chain was defined by the combination of its CDR3 amino acid sequence and its V-gene family, and reads without a unique V-gene family were dropped. As a way to deal with suspected cross-contamination and a sequencing artifact, a later analysis dropped roughly 620 nucleotide sequences that were highly shared and had low generation probability. A later analysis calculated a clonal expansion index for each public chain from normalized within-repertoire ranks of inferred template counts. Generation probabilities in a later analysis came from a VDJ recombination model fitted to out-of-frame rearrangements, and those results were checked against IGoR. In a later analysis, hypergeometric tests were used to score TCR-TCR, TCR-HLA and TCR-CMV co-occurrence, with a repertoire-size bias correction applied to TCR pairs. False discovery rates were estimated in a later analysis by permuting HLA or CMV assignments 20 times. In a later analysis, co-occurring TCRs were grouped using DBSCAN, with TCRdist sequence similarity added in when clustering inside HLA-allele-positive subsets. For co-occurrence clustering, repertoires with fewer than 30,000 or more than 120,000 public chains were excluded, along with about five repertoires with anomalous nucleotide sharing. In its TCRdb copy, this immuneACCESS table keeps in-frame sequences only and misses some clones. Where compared with another copy, unresolved V genes explain less than half of these, and the others have no known cause. That table is the source of V, J and clone size, and D and trimming were worked out from the DNA. The sample records some 150,000 clones, less than 85% of which are singletons. The ten largest make up approximately 6.3% of the sample.

Relative to germline, V is 0 bases shorter and J is 12 bases shorter, with 10 bases between their ends. Reading the germline V gene gives CDR1 SGHDT and CDR2 YYEEEE. The CDR3, cysteine through phenylalanine, is 12 amino acids long. The CDR3 DNA has 36 bases and is translated from base 1. The clonotype comes from a woman aged 50 to 60 in good health and CMV-seropositive. Sample: PBMCs. The rearranged segments are TRBV5-6 and TRBJ2-1; the D segment could be TRBD2, given 6 matching bases. The nucleotides read TGTGCCAGCAGCTTGGGCGGGGACGCGCAGTTCTTC. It is translated as CASSLGGDAQFF. Beyond the CDR3, the reference TRBV5-6 and TRBJ2-1 genes provide the residues; the full variable domain reads: DAGVTQSPTHLIKTRGQQVTLRCSPKSGHDTVSWYQQALGQGPQFIFQYYEEEERQRGNFPDRFSGHQFPNYSSELNVNALLLGDSALYLCASSLGGDAQFFGPGTRLTVL.